The 5 T cell receptor beta chains in this list originate from one sample, sequenced in a study of T cells after yellow fever vaccination. TCRdb reprocessed the 5' RACE reads with MiXCR, giving one entry per CDR3 protein. This sample has more than 80,000 distinct CDR3 sequences, with under 6.5% found just once. The sequenced sample was CD8+ T cells sorted from PBMCs, obtained 10 days after the yellow fever booster vaccination. These receptors originate from a man between 18 and 35 years old who received the YFV17D yellow fever vaccine.

The sample holds many counts of this clonotype. The rearrangement joins TRBV7-2 to TRBJ2-3; TRBD1 matches at 9 bases. Unmatched junction bases numbered 9, after V lost 3 bases and J lost 5 bases. Germline V gene sequence: CDR1 SGHTA, CDR2 FQGNSA. The CDR3 loop spans 16 amino acids. The CDR3 sequence: CASSLKGQGSGDTQYF. The DNA for the CDR3 is TGTGCCAGCAGCTTGAAAGGACAGGGGTCTGGAGATACGCAGTATTTT.

This clonotype was detected many times. The CDR3 region has the DNA TGTGCCAGCAGTTTACTCCAGGGGAATACGCAGTATTTT. Translating it yields CASSLLQGNTQYF. The chain combines TRBV28 with TRBJ2-3; tentatively, D is TRBD1 (6 bases). The V end lost 2 bases, the J end lost 7 bases, and 10 bases lay between the germline ends. CDR1 and CDR2 from the germline V gene are MDHEN and SYDVKM. The CDR3 has 13 residues.

This chain joins TRBV11-2 and TRBJ2-7; D is possibly TRBD1 or TRBD2 (5 bases each). The CDR3 spans 15 residues. Germline loops: CDR1 SGHAT, CDR2 FQNNGV. V lost 4 bases to trimming and J lost 6 bases, with 19 bases between them. CDR3 bases: TGTGCCAGCAGCTCCCCGGGACCCGCGGGTCTCGAGCAGTACTTC. Translation: CASSSPGPAGLEQYF. The entire variable domain, with the rest obtained from reference TRBV11-2 and TRBJ2-7, is as follows: EAGVAQSPRYKIIEKRQSVAFWCNPISGHATLYWYQQILGQGPKLLIQFQNNGVVDDSQLPKDRFSAERLKGVDSTLKIQPAKLEDSAVYLCASSSPGPAGLEQYFGPGTRLTVT.

This clonotype was found many times. The genes are TRBV12-3 or TRBV12-4 and TRBJ2-5; D possibly corresponds to TRBD2 (5 bases). V lost 5 bases and J lost 2, with 12 bases in between. The CDR3 totals 14 residues. DNA of the CDR3: TGTGCCAGCAGTCCCCCGGGGTTACAAGAGACCCAGTACTTC. This codes for CASSPPGLQETQYF.

This clonotype was counted only a few times. The genes are TRBV5-4 and TRBJ1-1; D not certain. CDR3 size: 13 residues. The germline gives CDR1 SGHNT, CDR2 YYREEE (reference sequence). Trimming removed 4 bases from V and 4 bases from J, with 11 bases in between. The CDR3 region has the DNA TGTGCCAGCAGCGTCCTCGGGGTCACTGAAGCTTTCTTT. Its protein is CASSVLGVTEAFF. Together with reference TRBV5-4 and TRBJ1-1, the CDR3 gives the full variable domain: ETGVTQSPTHLIKTRGQQVTLRCSSQSGHNTVSWYQQALGQGPQFIFQYYREEENGRGNFPPRFSGLQFPNYSSELNVNALELDDSALYLCASSVLGVTEAFFGQGTRLTVV.